The clone carrying this T cell receptor (beta chain) has a count of ten or more. It was with unique molecular identifiers that the TCRbeta library was prepared. TCRdb processed the PCR reads anew with MiXCR; each CDR3 protein has one entry. The sample carries 190,000 or so distinct CDR3 sequences, about 6.3% recorded once. This record belongs to a study of T-cell reconstitution after alpha-beta-depleted transplantation in children. The length of the CDR3 is 11 residues. Trimming stripped 5 bases from V and 1 base from J, with 2 bases between. The clonotype was recovered from a human donor who donated a stem cell graft to a child with Wiskott-Aldrich syndrome. Specimen: PBMCs from the stem cell graft donor, collected from the stem cell graft. The gene calls are TRBV12-3 or TRBV12-4 and TRBJ2-5; no clear D. The DNA for the CDR3 is TGTGCCAGCAGTCGCCAAGAGACCCAGTACTTC. It encodes CASSRQETQYF.